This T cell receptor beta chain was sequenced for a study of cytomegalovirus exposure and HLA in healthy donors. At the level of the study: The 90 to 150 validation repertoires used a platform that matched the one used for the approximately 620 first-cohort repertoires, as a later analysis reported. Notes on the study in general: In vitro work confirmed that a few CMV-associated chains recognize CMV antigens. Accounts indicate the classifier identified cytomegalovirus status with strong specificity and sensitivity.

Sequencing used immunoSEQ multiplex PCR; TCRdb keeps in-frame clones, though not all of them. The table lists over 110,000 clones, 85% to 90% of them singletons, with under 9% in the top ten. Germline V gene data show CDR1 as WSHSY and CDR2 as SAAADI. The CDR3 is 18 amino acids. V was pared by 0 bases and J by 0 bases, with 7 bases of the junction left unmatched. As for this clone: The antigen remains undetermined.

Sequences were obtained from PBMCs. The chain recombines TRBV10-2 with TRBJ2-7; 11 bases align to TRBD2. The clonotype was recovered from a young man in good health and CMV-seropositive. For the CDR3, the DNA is TGCGCCAGCAGTGAGTCGGACATAACTAGCGGGGGCTCCTACGAGCAGTACTTC. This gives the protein CASSESDITSGGSYEQYF.